A single sample gave rise to the 20 T cell receptor beta chains below, sequenced in a study of T cell responses to AZD1222 COVID-19 vaccine. Method: immunoSEQ multiplex PCR; TCRdb's copy keeps in-frame clones and lacks some. This sample carries 50,000 to 85,000 clones, approximately 79% of them seen once, and the ten largest clones take around 25%. The sample was peripheral blood, taken on day 0 of MenACWY control vaccination. Receptor source: an adult in good health.

The J gene is TRBJ2-2, the V gene TRBV7-6, with 12 bases lining up with TRBD2. This CDR3 has 18 amino acids. With V trimmed by 5 bases and J by 8 bases, 15 bases remained unmatched. In germline, CDR1 is SGHVS, CDR2 FNYEAQ. The chain's CDR3 is CASSPPPSGGALPGELFF. The CDR3 DNA reads as TGTGCCAGCAGCCCCCCTCCTAGCGGGGGGGCATTACCTGGGGAGCTGTTTTTT.

This chain uses TRBV15 with TRBJ2-1, with 8 bases lining up with TRBD2. CDR1 and CDR2 (germline): LNHNV, YYDKDF (reference sequence). The ends lost 2 bases at V and 8 bases at J; junction bases unmatched: 5. There are 14 residues in the CDR3. CDR3 sequence reads: CATSRSLAGDEQFF. The CDR3 DNA reads TGTGCCACCAGCAGAAGTCTAGCGGGCGATGAGCAGTTCTTC. Full variable domain (rest looked up from reference TRBV15 and TRBJ2-1): DAMVIQNPRYQVTQFGKPVTLSCSQTLNHNVMYWYQQKSSQAPKLLFHYYDKDFNNEADTPDNFQSRRPNTSFCFLDIRSPGLGDTAMYLCATSRSLAGDEQFFGPGTRLTVL.

V gene TRBV7-9 combines with J gene TRBJ1-1, with unresolved D. V lost 3 bases to trimming and J lost 5 bases, with 7 bases between them. The CDR3 runs to 12 residues. The V gene's germline CDR1 is SEHNR and CDR2 FQNEAQ (reference sequence). CDR3 residues: CASSFGWTEAFF. The CDR3 nucleotides are TGTGCCAGCAGCTTTGGGTGGACTGAAGCTTTCTTT.

This rearrangement joins TRBV9 to TRBJ2-5; 7 nucleotides line up with TRBD2. V was clipped by 0 bases and J by 11 bases; unmatched bases: 7. Germline CDR1 and CDR2: SGDLS and YYNGEE. The CDR3 covers 13 residues. CDR3: CASSVAGGGWQYF. In DNA form, the CDR3 reads TGTGCCAGCAGCGTAGCTGGGGGGGGATGGCAGTACTTC.

V and J are TRBV27 and TRBJ1-1; D is unresolved. Germline assignment: CDR1 MNHEY and CDR2 SMNVEV (reference sequence). V lost 10 bases and J 1 base, leaving 13 bases between the germline ends. The CDR3 contains 13 residues. DNA for the CDR3: TGTGCCACTCACCCACGCCGGAACACTGAAGCTTTCTTT. It is translated as CATHPRRNTEAFF.

V usage is TRBV5-1 and J usage is TRBJ2-7, with D maybe TRBD1 (5 bases). This CDR3 has 14 amino acids. Trimming cost V 5 bases and J 1 base, with 13 bases left between them. Germline-derived CDR1 and CDR2 are SGHRS and YFSETQ. CDR3 coding DNA: TGCGCCAGCAGACCATCGGACAATTCCTACGAGCAGTACTTC. Protein: CASRPSDNSYEQYF. Filled out from reference TRBV5-1 and TRBJ2-7, the complete variable domain reads KAGVTQTPRYLIKTRGQQVTLSCSPISGHRSVSWYQQTPGQGLQFLFEYFSETQRNKGNFPGRFSGRQFSNSRSEMNVSTLELGDSALYLCASRPSDNSYEQYFGPGTRLTVT.

This clone was counted only a few times. The chain combines TRBV28 with TRBJ1-1; a weak D match, TRBD1 (5 bases). Germline CDR1 MDHEN, CDR2 SYDVKM. This CDR3 is built from 15 residues. Trimming took 6 bases from V and 1 from J, leaving 15 bases between them. CDR3 residues: CASRPHQGGNTEAFF. The CDR3 bases are TGTGCCAGCAGACCCCATCAGGGTGGGAACACTGAAGCTTTCTTT.

This chain uses TRBV5-8 with TRBJ1-1; the match to TRBD1 covers 8 bases. The V segment lost 4 bases and the J segment 3 bases; nucleotides outside the gene matches: 11. The V gene's germline CDR1 is SGHTS and CDR2 YDEGEE. The CDR3 contains 16 residues. The CDR3 coding sequence is TGTGCCAGCAGCCCCCGGACAGGGAATAGGTACACTGAAGCTTTCTTT. The encoded protein is CASSPRTGNRYTEAFF.

J is TRBJ1-1 and V is TRBV7-3; D perhaps matches TRBD1 (6 bases). Trimming left V 4 bases short and J 5 bases short, with 11 bases between. Per germline, CDR1 SGHTA and CDR2 FQGTGA. The CDR3 runs to 13 residues. This chain's CDR3 is CASSSTRGTEAFF. In nucleotides, the CDR3 is TGTGCCAGCAGCTCGACAAGGGGGACTGAAGCTTTCTTT.

V usage is TRBV5-6 and J usage is TRBJ1-1; D remains ambiguous. V was trimmed by 0 bases and J by 1 base, leaving 7 bases between them. CDR1 is SGHDT and CDR2 is YYEEEE in the germline V gene. The length of the CDR3 is 14 residues. CDR3 protein: CASSLVAANTEAFF. The CDR3 DNA sequence: TGTGCCAGCAGCTTGGTAGCGGCGAACACTGAAGCTTTCTTT.

This rearrangement joins TRBV9 to TRBJ2-2, with D perhaps given as TRBD1 or TRBD2 (5 bases each). Germline assignment: CDR1 SGDLS and CDR2 YYNGEE. The CDR3 spans 13 residues. Trimming stripped 3 bases from V and 7 bases from J, with 10 bases between. In DNA, the CDR3 is TGTGCCAGCAGCGGAGGGACGAGCGGGGAGCTGTTTTTT. This translates into CASSGGTSGELFF. Filled out from reference TRBV9 and TRBJ2-2, the complete variable domain reads DSGVTQTPKHLITATGQRVTLRCSPRSGDLSVYWYQQSLDQGLQFLIQYYNGEERAKGNILERFSAQQFPDLHSELNLSSLELGDSALYFCASSGGTSGELFFGEGSRLTVL.

The gene calls are TRBV9 and TRBJ2-6, with 12 bases identical to TRBD2. From germline, CDR1 is SGDLS and CDR2 YYNGEE. V lost 0 bases to trimming and J lost 0 bases; unmatched junction nucleotides: 1. The CDR3 sequence is 18 residues long. The CDR3 sequence is CASSVGLAGDSGANVLTF. CDR3 coding DNA: TGTGCCAGCAGCGTAGGACTAGCGGGGGACTCTGGGGCCAACGTCCTGACTTTC. The full variable domain, rest sourced from reference TRBV9 and TRBJ2-6, is DSGVTQTPKHLITATGQRVTLRCSPRSGDLSVYWYQQSLDQGLQFLIQYYNGEERAKGNILERFSAQQFPDLHSELNLSSLELGDSALYFCASSVGLAGDSGANVLTFGAGSRLTVL.

V gene TRBV6-2 or TRBV6-3 combines with J gene TRBJ2-1; D perhaps matches TRBD2 (6 bases). The V end was cut by 0 bases, the J end by 7 bases, with 19 bases between. The CDR3 loop spans 17 amino acids. Germline CDR1 MNHEY, CDR2 SVGEGT. The CDR3 coding sequence is TGTGCCAGCAGTTACTCGAAGGGAGGATGGGAAGAGAATGAGCAGTTCTTC. Translated: CASSYSKGGWEENEQFF.

This chain connects TRBV28 to TRBJ2-2; TRBD2 aligns across 8 bases. Per the germline V gene, CDR1 is MDHEN and CDR2 is SYDVKM. The CDR3 is 15 residues long. The junction had 5 bases not matched to a gene; V was cut back by 5 bases and J by 3 bases. For the CDR3, the DNA is TGTGCCAGCAGTCGCTGGGGACTAGACACCGGGGAGCTGTTTTTT. Protein product: CASSRWGLDTGELFF.

The rearrangement joins TRBV7-2 to TRBJ1-2; D gene unclear. The CDR3 is 12 residues long. Germline CDR1 is SGHTA and CDR2 is FQGNSA. The V and J ends lost 3 bases and 6 bases respectively, with 8 bases between them. CDR3 residues: CASSFGMNGYTF. Here the CDR3 DNA reads TGTGCCAGCAGCTTCGGGATGAATGGCTACACCTTC.

V and J are TRBV9 and TRBJ2-3, with TRBD1 matching over 7 bases. Germline assignment: CDR1 SGDLS and CDR2 YYNGEE. The CDR3 is made up of 16 amino acids. J gave up 7 bases and V 0 bases, and 11 bases lay outside the gene matches. The CDR3 loop is CASSVGGGSGGHTQYF. In nucleotides, the CDR3 is TGTGCCAGCAGCGTAGGAGGGGGCTCGGGCGGACATACGCAGTATTTT.

The CDR3 here is CATSMGGGIQETQYF. For the CDR3, the DNA is TGTGCCACCAGCATGGGGGGGGGAATCCAAGAGACCCAGTACTTC. V is TRBV15 and J is TRBJ2-5, with 7 positions matching TRBD2. Germline CDR1 and CDR2: LNHNV and YYDKDF (reference sequence). With V trimmed by 4 bases and J by 1 base, 6 bases remained unmatched. This CDR3 is built from 15 residues.

V gene TRBV19 combines with J gene TRBJ1-1, with TRBD1 matching over 7 bases. This CDR3 comprises 15 residues. The germline V gene encodes CDR1 LNHDA and CDR2 SQIVND (reference sequence). V lost 6 bases to trimming and J lost 2 bases; unmatched junction nucleotides: 9. The CDR3 nucleotides read TGTGCCAGTAGACCCGGCAGGACAGGTAACACTGAAGCTTTCTTT. It encodes CASRPGRTGNTEAFF.

J is TRBJ2-3 and V is TRBV28; no reliable D call. The CDR3 sequence is 16 residues long. V lost 6 bases to trimming and J lost 4 bases, with 20 bases between them. Germline values: CDR1 MDHEN, CDR2 SYDVKM. CDR3 amino acids: CASSSLGPVGADTQYF. The CDR3 nucleotides read TGTGCCAGCAGCTCACTCGGCCCTGTTGGCGCAGATACGCAGTATTTT. The entire variable domain, with the rest obtained from reference TRBV28 and TRBJ2-3, is as follows: DVKVTQSSRYLVKRTGEKVFLECVQDMDHENMFWYRQDPGLGLRLIYFSYDVKMKEKGDIPEGYSVSREKKERFSLILESASTNQTSMYLCASSSLGPVGADTQYFGPGTRLTVL.

This sequence joins TRBV3-1 (or the pseudogene TRBV3-2) and TRBJ1-6, with 7 bases matching TRBD1. Looked up from germline, CDR1 is LGHDT and CDR2 is YNNKEL (reference sequence). V lost 5 bases, J lost 3 bases, and 19 bases stayed unmatched. The CDR3 is 20 amino acids. For the CDR3, the DNA is TGTGCCAGCAGCTCAGCCCTTATCGAGGCAGGGGGTTACTATAATTCACCCCTCCACTTT. Translation gives CASSSALIEAGGYYNSPLHF.